This TCR beta chain comes out of a study of T cell responses to AZD1222 COVID-19 vaccine. Clones were sequenced by immunoSEQ multiplex PCR, and TCRdb holds only the in-frame ones, with some missing. Seen here are about 90,000 clones, over 75% observed once, and the top ten hold roughly 5.2%. This CDR3 contains 13 residues. Trimming cost V 0 bases and J 6 bases, with 9 bases left between them. CDR1 and CDR2 from the germline V gene are SGHAT and FQNNGV. The source material was peripheral blood, sampled on day 0 of AZD1222 vaccination. The V gene is TRBV11-2, the J gene TRBJ2-7; no definite D call. The sequence was collected from an adult in good health. CDR3 nucleotide sequence: TGTGCCAGCAGCTTAGATTCAGGTGGCGAGCAGTACTTC. Residues: CASSLDSGGEQYF.